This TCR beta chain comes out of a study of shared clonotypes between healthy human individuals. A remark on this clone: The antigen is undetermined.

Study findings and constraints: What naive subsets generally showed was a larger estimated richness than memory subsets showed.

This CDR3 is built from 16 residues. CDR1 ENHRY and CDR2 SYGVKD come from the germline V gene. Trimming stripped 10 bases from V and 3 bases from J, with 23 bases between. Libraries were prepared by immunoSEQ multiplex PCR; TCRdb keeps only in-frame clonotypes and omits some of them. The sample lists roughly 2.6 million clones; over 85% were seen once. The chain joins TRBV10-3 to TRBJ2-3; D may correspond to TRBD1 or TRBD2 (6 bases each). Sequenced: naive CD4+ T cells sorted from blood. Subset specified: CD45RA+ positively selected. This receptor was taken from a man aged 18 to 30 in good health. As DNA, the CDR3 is TGTGCCACCAAGACGGGTCACGGGGGCGGGACAGATACGCAGTATTTT. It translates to CATKTGHGGGTDTQYF.